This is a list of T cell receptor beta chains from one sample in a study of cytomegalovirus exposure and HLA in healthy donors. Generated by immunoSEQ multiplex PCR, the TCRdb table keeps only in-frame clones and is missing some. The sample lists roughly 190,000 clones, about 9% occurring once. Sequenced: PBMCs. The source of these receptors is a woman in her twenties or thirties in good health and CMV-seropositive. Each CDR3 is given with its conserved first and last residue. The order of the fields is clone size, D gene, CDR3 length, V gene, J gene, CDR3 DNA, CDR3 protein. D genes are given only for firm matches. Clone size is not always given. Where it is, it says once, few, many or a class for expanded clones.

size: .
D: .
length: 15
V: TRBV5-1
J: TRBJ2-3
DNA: TGCGCCAGCAGCGGTGCGGGGTTGCGCACAGATACGCAGTATTTT
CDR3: CASSGAGLRTDTQYF

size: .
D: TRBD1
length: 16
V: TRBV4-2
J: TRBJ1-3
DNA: TGTGCCAGCAGCCGCGGCACCGGGACAGAAGGAAACACCATATATTTT
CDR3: CASSRGTGTEGNTIYF

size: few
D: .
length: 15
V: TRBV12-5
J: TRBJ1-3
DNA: TGTGCTAGTGGTTTGCGGAGGGCCTCTGGAAACACCATATATTTT
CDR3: CASGLRRASGNTIYF

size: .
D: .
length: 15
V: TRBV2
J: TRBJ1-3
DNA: TGTGCCAGCAGTGAATTCGCGAGCTCTGGAAACACCATATATTTT
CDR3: CASSEFASSGNTIYF

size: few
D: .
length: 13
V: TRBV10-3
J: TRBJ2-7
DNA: TGTGCCATAAAATCCGACGGGTCGTACGAGCAGTACTTC
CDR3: CAIKSDGSYEQYF

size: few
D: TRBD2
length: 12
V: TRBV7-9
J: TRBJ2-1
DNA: TGTGCCAGCAGCTTAATAGCGGGCTGGCAGTTCTTC
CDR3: CASSLIAGWQFF

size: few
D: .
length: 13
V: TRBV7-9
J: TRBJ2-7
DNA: TGTGCCAGCAGCTTGGAGGACTCCTACGAGCAGTACTTC
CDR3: CASSLEDSYEQYF

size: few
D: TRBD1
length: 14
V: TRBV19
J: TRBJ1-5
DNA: TGTGCCAGTAAGAGGGGACAGGATAATCAGCCCCAGCATTTT
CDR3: CASKRGQDNQPQHF

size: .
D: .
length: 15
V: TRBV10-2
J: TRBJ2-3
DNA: TGCGCCAGCAGCCTCCGGAGGGTTCAGGCAGATACGCAGTATTTT
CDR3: CASSLRRVQADTQYF

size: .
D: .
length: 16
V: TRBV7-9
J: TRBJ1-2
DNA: TGTGCCAGCAGCTTATCACCGCGGGAAAGGTTCTATGGCTACACCTTC
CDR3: CASSLSPRERFYGYTF

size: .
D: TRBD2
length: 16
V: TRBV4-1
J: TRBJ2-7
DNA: TGCGCCAGCAGCCAAGACCGAGCGGGAGGCCCCTACGAGCAGTACTTC
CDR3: CASSQDRAGGPYEQYF

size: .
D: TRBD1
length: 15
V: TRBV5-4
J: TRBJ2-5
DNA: TGTGCCAGCAGCTCCGGACAGGGGAATCGAGAGACCCAGTACTTC
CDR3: CASSSGQGNRETQYF

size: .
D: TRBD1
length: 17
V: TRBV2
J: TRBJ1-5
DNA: TGTGCCAGCAGTTTACCGGGACAGTCTATCCGGAATCAGCCCCAGCATTTT
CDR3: CASSLPGQSIRNQPQHF

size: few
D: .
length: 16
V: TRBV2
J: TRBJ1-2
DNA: TGTGCCAGCAGTGAGGGAAGTAACAGGCCCCGTTTCGGCTACACCTTC
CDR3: CASSEGSNRPRFGYTF

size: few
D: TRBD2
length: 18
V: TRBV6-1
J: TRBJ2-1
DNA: TGTGCCAGCAGTGATGGGGCTGTAGCGGGAATCGCCTACAATGAGCAGTTCTTC
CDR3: CASSDGAVAGIAYNEQFF

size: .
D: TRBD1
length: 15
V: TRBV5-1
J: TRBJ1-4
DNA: TGCGCCAGCAGGGGCCGGACAGGGGAAAATGAAAAACTGTTTTTT
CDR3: CASRGRTGENEKLFF

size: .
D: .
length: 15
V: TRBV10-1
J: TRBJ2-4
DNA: TGCGCCAGCAGTGAGTCGCGGGCAGTTGAAAACATTCAGTACTTC
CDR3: CASSESRAVENIQYF

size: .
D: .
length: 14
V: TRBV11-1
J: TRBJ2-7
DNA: TGTGCCAGCAGCGGAGGGACTGTCTTGTACGAGCAGTACTTC
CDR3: CASSGGTVLYEQYF

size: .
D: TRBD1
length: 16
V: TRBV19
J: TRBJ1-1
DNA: TGTGCCAGTAGCCCTAACAGGGGGCTTATTGTCACTGAAGCTTTCTTT
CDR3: CASSPNRGLIVTEAFF

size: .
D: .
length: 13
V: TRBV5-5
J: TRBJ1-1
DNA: TGTGCCAGCAGCCATGGAGGGGCGGCTGAAGCTTTCTTT
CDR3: CASSHGGAAEAFF

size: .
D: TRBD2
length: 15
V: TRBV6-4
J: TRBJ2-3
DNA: TGTGCCAGCAGTGACACTGCGGGAGGGGCGGATACGCAGTATTTT
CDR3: CASSDTAGGADTQYF

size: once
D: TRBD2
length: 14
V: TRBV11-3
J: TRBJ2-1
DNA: TGTGCCAGCAGCTTAAGCCCGCGGGGGAGTGAGCAGTTCTTC
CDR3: CASSLSPRGSEQFF

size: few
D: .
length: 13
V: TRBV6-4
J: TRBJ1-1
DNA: TGTGCCAGCAGTGATGGCAGACAATCAGAAGCTTTCTTT
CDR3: CASSDGRQSEAFF

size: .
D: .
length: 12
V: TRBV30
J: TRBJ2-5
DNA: TGTGCCTGTCAAAACTCCATAGAGACTCAGTACTTC
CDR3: CACQNSIETQYF

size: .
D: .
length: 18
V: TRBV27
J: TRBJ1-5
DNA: TGTGCCAGCAGAAGCGCGGGACGGATACCTTATAGCAATCAGCCCCAGCATTTT
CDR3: CASRSAGRIPYSNQPQHF

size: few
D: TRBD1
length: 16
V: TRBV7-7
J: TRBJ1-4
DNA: TGTGCCAGCAGCTTAGGGGGACAGGGGGGAAATGAAAAACTGTTTTTT
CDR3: CASSLGGQGGNEKLFF

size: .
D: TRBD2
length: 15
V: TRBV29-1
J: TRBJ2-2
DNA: TGCAGCGTCAAACTAGCGGGAGATGGAACCGGGGAGCTGTTTTTT
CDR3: CSVKLAGDGTGELFF

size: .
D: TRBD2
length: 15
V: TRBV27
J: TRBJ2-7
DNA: TGTGCCAGCAGTTTAGGACTAGCGGGCTCCTACGAGCAGTACTTC
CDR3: CASSLGLAGSYEQYF

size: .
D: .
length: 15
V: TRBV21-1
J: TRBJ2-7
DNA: TGTGCCAGCAGCTTCTTTAGGGGCAGGCACTACGAGCAGTACTTC
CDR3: CASSFFRGRHYEQYF

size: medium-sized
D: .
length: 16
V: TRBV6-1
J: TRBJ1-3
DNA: TGTGCCAGCAGTGACAGACAGGTTTCCTCTGGAAACACCATATATTTT
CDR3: CASSDRQVSSGNTIYF

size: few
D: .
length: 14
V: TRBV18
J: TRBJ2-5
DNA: TGTGCCAGCTCCGGGACACTAACGGGGGAGACCCAGTACTTC
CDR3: CASSGTLTGETQYF

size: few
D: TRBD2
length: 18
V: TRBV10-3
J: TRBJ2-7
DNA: TGTGCCATCAGTGATTCTAGCGGGAGGGCCCATCGACCCTACGAGCAGTACTTC
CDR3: CAISDSSGRAHRPYEQYF

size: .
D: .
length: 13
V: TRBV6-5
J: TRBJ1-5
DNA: TGTGCCAGCAGCGCGGGGGGGAATCAGCCCCAGCATTTT
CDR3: CASSAGGNQPQHF

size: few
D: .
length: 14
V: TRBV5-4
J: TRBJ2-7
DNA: TGTGCCAGCAGCCAACGACAAGGGGCCTACGAGCAGTACTTC
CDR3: CASSQRQGAYEQYF

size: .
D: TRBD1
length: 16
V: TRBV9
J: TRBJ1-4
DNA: TGTGCCAGCAGCTCCCACACCGGGACAGGGATACAAAAACTGTTTTTT
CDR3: CASSSHTGTGIQKLFF

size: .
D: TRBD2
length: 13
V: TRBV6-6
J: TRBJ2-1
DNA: TGTGCCGGCAGTTACACTAGCGGGAATGAGCAGTTCTTC
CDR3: CAGSYTSGNEQFF

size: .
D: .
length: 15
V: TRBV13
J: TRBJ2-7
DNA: TGTGCCAGCAGCTTAGGAGCCATGAGCTCCTACGAGCAGTACTTC
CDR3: CASSLGAMSSYEQYF

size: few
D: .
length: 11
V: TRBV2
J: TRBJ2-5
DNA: TGTGCCAGCAGTGATCTAGAGACCCAGTACTTC
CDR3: CASSDLETQYF

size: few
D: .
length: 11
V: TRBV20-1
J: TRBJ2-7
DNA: TGCAGTGCTAGTTCCCCGTACGAGCAGTACTTC
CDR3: CSASSPYEQYF

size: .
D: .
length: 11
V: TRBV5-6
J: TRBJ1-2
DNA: TGTGCCAGCAGCTCATCATATGGCTACACCTTC
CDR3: CASSSSYGYTF

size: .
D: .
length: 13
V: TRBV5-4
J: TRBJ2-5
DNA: TGTGCCAGCAGCTTGTTTAGCCGGGAGACCCAGTACTTC
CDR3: CASSLFSRETQYF

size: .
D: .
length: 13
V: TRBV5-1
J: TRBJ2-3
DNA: TGCGCCAGCAGGGGGACTAGCACAGATACGCAGTATTTT
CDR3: CASRGTSTDTQYF

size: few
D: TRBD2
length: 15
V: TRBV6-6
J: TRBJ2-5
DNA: TGTGCCAGCAGTTACGTCGGGAGGGGACAAGAGACCCAGTACTTC
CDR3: CASSYVGRGQETQYF

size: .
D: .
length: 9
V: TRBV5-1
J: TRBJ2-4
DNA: TGCGCCAGCAGCTTGGCCGGAGGGTTC
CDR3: CASSLAGGF

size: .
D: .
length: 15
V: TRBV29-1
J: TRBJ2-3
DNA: TGCAGCGTTAGGGGGGGCCGGACAGAGACAGATACGCAGTATTTT
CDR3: CSVRGGRTETDTQYF

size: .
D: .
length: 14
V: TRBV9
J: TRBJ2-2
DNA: TGTGCCAGCAGCGTAGGCGGGAACACCGGGGAGCTGTTTTTT
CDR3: CASSVGGNTGELFF

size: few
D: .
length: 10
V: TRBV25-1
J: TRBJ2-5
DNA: TGTGCCAGCAGTGAGGCAGGGTTTTACTTC
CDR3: CASSEAGFYF

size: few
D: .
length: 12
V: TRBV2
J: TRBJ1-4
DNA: TGTGCCAGCAGCCTATCGAGGGAAAAACTGTTTTTT
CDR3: CASSLSREKLFF

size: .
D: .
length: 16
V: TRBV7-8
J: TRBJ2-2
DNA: TGTGCCACCTCACTCTGGGGTAGCGGGAACACCGGGGAGCTGTTTTTT
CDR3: CATSLWGSGNTGELFF

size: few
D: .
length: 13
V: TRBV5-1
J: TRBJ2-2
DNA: TGCGCCAGCAGCACCGGAGACACCGGGGAGCTGTTTTTT
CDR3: CASSTGDTGELFF